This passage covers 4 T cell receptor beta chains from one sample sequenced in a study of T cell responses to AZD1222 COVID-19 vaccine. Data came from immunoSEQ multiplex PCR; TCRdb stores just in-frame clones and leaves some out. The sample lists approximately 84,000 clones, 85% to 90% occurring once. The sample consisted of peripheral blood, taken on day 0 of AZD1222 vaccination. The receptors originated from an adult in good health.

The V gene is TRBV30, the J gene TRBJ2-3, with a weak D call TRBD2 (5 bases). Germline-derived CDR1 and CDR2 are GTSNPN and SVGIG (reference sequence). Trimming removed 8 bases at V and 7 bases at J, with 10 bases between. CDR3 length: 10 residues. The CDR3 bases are TGTGCCCGGGGAGAGTATACGCAGTATTTT. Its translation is CARGEYTQYF.

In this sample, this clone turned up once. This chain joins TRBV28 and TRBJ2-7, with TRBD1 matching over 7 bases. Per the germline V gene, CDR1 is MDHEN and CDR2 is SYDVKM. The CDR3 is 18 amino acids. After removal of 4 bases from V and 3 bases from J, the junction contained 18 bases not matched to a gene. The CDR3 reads CASSSNTWDSEMGYEQYF. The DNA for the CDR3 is TGTGCCAGCAGTTCGAACACATGGGACAGCGAGATGGGCTACGAGCAGTACTTC. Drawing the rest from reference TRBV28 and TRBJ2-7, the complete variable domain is DVKVTQSSRYLVKRTGEKVFLECVQDMDHENMFWYRQDPGLGLRLIYFSYDVKMKEKGDIPEGYSVSREKKERFSLILESASTNQTSMYLCASSSNTWDSEMGYEQYFGPGTRLTVT.

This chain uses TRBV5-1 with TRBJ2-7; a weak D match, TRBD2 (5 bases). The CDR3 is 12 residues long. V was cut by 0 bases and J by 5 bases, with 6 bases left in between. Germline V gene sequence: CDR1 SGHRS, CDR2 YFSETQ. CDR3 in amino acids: CASSLAGDEQYF. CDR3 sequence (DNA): TGCGCCAGCAGCTTGGCCGGGGACGAGCAGTACTTC.

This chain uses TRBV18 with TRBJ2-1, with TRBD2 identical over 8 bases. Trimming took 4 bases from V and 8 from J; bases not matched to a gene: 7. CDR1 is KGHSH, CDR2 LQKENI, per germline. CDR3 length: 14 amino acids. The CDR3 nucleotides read TGTGCCAGCTCACTCGGACTAGCAAACGATGAGCAGTTCTTC. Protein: CASSLGLANDEQFF.